This is a list of T cell receptor beta chains from one sample in a study of cytomegalovirus exposure and HLA in healthy donors. Here immunoSEQ multiplex PCR was the method, and the copy in TCRdb shows in-frame clones only, minus some. The table has 100,000 to 150,000 clones, roughly 85% seen once. Specimen: PBMCs. These TCRs come from a woman between 35 and 50 years old in good health and CMV-seropositive. Both conserved end residues are part of each CDR3. D genes are given only for firm matches. Some rows have no size entry. The others give once, few or many, or a class for an expanded clone.

J	length	D	V	size	DNA	CDR3
TRBJ2-7	15	TRBD2	TRBV6-1	NA	TGTGCCAGCAGTGAACGCGGGAGCTCCCCTTACGAGCAGTACTTC	CASSERGSSPYEQYF
TRBJ2-1	16	TRBD2	TRBV15	NA	TGTGCCACCAGCAGAGAAGGAGCGGGAGGGCCTAATGAGCAGTTCTTC	CATSREGAGGPNEQFF
TRBJ2-7	13	NA	TRBV10-1	NA	TGCGCCAGCAGTGAGGGGCAGGCCTACGAGCAGTACTTC	CASSEGQAYEQYF
TRBJ2-7	14	NA	TRBV28	NA	TGTGCTCCTCTGGGAGGGGGTCTAGCCTACGAGCAGTACTTC	CAPLGGGLAYEQYF
TRBJ2-5	13	TRBD1	TRBV10-2	once	TGCGCCAGCAGTGGGGGACAGCAAGAGACCCAGTACTTC	CASSGGQQETQYF
TRBJ2-3	15	TRBD1	TRBV10-3	NA	TGTGCCATCAGTGAGTTAGGACAGGGACCAGATACGCAGTATTTT	CAISELGQGPDTQYF
TRBJ2-7	14	NA	TRBV28	NA	TGTGCCAGCAACCACTCCCCCGAGACCTACGAGCAGTACTTC	CASNHSPETYEQYF
TRBJ2-3	12	NA	TRBV4-1	NA	TGCGCCAGCAGCGTCAATACAGATACGCAGTATTTT	CASSVNTDTQYF
TRBJ2-1	16	TRBD2	TRBV9	NA	TGTGCCAGCAGCCTCCCCGGGACTAGCGGGAGCGATGAGCAGTTCTTC	CASSLPGTSGSDEQFF
TRBJ2-7	12	NA	TRBV7-9	few	TGTGCCAGCAGCTTAGGGAGCGGCGAGCAGTACTTC	CASSLGSGEQYF
TRBJ1-4	13	NA	TRBV9	NA	TGTGCCAGCAGCGACAGGACGAATGAAAAACTGTTTTTT	CASSDRTNEKLFF